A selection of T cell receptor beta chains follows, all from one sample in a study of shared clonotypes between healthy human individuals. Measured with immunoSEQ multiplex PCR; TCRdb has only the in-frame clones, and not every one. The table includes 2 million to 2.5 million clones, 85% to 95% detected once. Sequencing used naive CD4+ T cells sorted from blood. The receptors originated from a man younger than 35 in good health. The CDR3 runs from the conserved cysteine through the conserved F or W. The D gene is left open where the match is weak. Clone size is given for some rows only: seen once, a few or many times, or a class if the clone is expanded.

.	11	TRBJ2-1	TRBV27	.	CASSAYNEQFF	TGTGCCAGCAGCGCCTACAATGAGCAGTTCTTC
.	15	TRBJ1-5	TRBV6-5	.	CASSYGGEGNQPQHF	TGTGCCAGCAGTTACGGGGGTGAGGGCAATCAGCCCCAGCATTTT
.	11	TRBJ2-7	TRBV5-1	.	CASSLDVEQYF	TGCGCCAGCAGCCTCGATGTCGAGCAGTACTTC
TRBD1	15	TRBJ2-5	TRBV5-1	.	CASSRGTGIQETQYF	TGCGCCAGCAGCCGTGGGACAGGCATCCAAGAGACCCAGTACTTC
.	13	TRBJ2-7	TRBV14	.	CASSQVLNYEQYF	TGTGCCAGCAGCCAAGTGCTCAACTACGAGCAGTACTTC
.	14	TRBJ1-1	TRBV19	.	CASSIGQTNTEAFF	TGTGCCAGTAGTATCGGACAGACGAACACTGAAGCTTTCTTT
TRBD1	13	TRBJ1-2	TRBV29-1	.	CSVGSGTGYGYTF	TGCAGCGTCGGATCCGGGACAGGCTATGGCTACACCTTC
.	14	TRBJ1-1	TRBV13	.	CASSLGRLNTEAFF	TGTGCCAGCAGCTTAGGGCGGCTGAACACTGAAGCTTTCTTT
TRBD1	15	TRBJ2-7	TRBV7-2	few	CASSSQQGAQHEQYF	TGTGCCAGCAGCTCCCAACAGGGGGCTCAACACGAGCAGTACTTC
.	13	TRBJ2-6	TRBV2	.	CAGGGVGANVLTF	TGTGCCGGCGGCGGGGTCGGGGCCAACGTCCTGACTTTC
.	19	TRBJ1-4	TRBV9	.	CASSVTDAMRTATNEKLFF	TGTGCCAGCAGCGTCACCGACGCGATGAGGACTGCAACTAATGAAAAACTGTTTTTT
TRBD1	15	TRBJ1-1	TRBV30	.	CAWRQWTGANTEAFF	TGTGCCTGGAGGCAATGGACAGGGGCGAACACTGAAGCTTTCTTT
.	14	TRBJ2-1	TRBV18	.	CASSSQNRDNEQFF	TGTGCCAGCTCATCGCAAAACAGGGATAATGAGCAGTTCTTC
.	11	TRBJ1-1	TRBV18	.	CASSKATEAFF	TGTGCCAGCTCCAAGGCCACTGAAGCTTTCTTT
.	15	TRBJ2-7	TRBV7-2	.	CASSLGQPGSYEQYF	TGTGCCAGCAGCTTAGGCCAGCCGGGCTCCTACGAGCAGTACTTC
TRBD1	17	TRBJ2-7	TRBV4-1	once	CASSQRVGTGGPWEQYF	TGCGCCAGCAGCCAACGCGTCGGGACAGGGGGCCCATGGGAGCAGTACTTC
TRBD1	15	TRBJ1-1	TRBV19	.	CASSFRQGLYTEAFF	TGTGCCAGTAGTTTCCGACAGGGGCTTTACACTGAAGCTTTCTTT
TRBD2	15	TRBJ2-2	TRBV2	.	CASSERGGLFGELFF	TGTGCCAGCTCGGAGCGGGGGGGCCTTTTTGGGGAGCTGTTTTTT
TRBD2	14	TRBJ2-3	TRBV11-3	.	CASSLGRGADTQYF	TGTGCCAGCAGCTTGGGGCGGGGGGCAGATACGCAGTATTTT
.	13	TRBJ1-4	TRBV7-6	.	CASSSQGNEKLFF	TGTGCCAGCAGCTCCCAAGGCAATGAAAAACTGTTTTTT
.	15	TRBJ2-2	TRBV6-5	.	CASSYQTPNTGELFF	TGTGCCAGCAGTTACCAAACGCCGAACACCGGGGAGCTGTTTTTT
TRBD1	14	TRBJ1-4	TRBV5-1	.	CASSPDRAREKLFF	TGCGCCAGCAGCCCGGACAGGGCACGTGAAAAACTGTTTTTT
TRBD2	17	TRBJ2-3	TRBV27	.	CASSLSPLAGVGDTQYF	TGTGCCAGCAGTTTATCCCCACTAGCGGGAGTTGGAGATACGCAGTATTTT
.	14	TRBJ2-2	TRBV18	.	CASSRAGLAMELFF	TGTGCCAGCTCACGGGCCGGGTTAGCCATGGAGCTGTTTTTT
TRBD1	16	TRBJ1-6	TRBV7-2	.	CASSFLLGQANSPLHF	TGTGCCAGCAGCTTCTTACTGGGACAGGCTAATTCACCCCTCCACTTT
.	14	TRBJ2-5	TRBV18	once	CASSPPAAQETQYF	TGTGCCAGCTCACCACCGGCAGCCCAAGAGACCCAGTACTTC
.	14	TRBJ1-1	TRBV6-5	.	CASSYGYSNTEAFF	TGTGCCAGCAGTTACGGATATTCGAACACTGAAGCTTTCTTT
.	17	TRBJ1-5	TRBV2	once	CASSAGVRSVDNQPQHF	TGTGCCAGCAGTGCAGGCGTTAGGTCAGTGGACAATCAGCCCCAGCATTTT
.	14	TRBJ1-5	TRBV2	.	CASSEQFGYQPQHF	TGTGCCAGCAGTGAGCAGTTTGGATATCAGCCCCAGCATTTT
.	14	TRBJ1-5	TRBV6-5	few	CASRMTESNQPQHF	TGTGCCAGCAGAATGACAGAATCCAATCAGCCCCAGCATTTT
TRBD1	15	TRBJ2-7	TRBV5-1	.	CASSWGQGSSYEQYF	TGCGCCAGCAGCTGGGGACAGGGGAGCTCCTACGAGCAGTACTTC
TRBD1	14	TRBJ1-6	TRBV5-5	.	CASSGTGGTSPLHF	TGTGCCAGTAGCGGTACAGGGGGTACTTCACCCCTCCACTTT
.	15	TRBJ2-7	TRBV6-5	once	CASSSGGARTYEQYF	TGTGCCAGCAGCAGTGGCGGGGCAAGGACCTACGAGCAGTACTTC